Listed here are 24 T cell receptor beta chains from one sample, sequenced in a study of T cell responses to AZD1222 COVID-19 vaccine. Some clones are missing from TCRdb's copy, which holds only in-frame ones; the method was immunoSEQ multiplex PCR. The data hold some 120,000 clones, with 89% observed a single time. The sample was peripheral blood, taken on day 0 of AZD1222 vaccination. These receptors came from an adult in good health.

As to this clone: Relative to the germline gene, one junction end is altered; a read error may explain this. V gene TRBV6-5 combines with J gene TRBJ2-7, with unresolved D. CDR3 length: 11 amino acids. CDR1 and CDR2 from the germline V gene are MNHEY and SVGAGI. This CDR3 reads CASSTDNVMIF. CDR3 DNA sequence: TGTGCCAGCAGTACCGACAACGTGATGATCTTC.

The chain has TRBV5-5 and TRBJ2-1; 10 positions agree with TRBD1. Germline trimming cut 4 bases from V and 9 bases from J; bases unmatched to any gene: 7. CDR1 is SGHKS, CDR2 YYEKEE, per germline (reference sequence). The CDR3 covers 14 residues. CDR3 amino acids: CASSRTGGSGEQFF. The CDR3 coding sequence is TGTGCCAGCAGCCGGACAGGGGGATCGGGTGAGCAGTTCTTC.

The chain combines TRBV3-1 (or the pseudogene TRBV3-2) with TRBJ1-6, with D tentatively TRBD1 (6 bases). The germline CDR1 and CDR2 sequences are LGHDT and YNNKEL (reference sequence). Trimming took 3 bases from V and 2 from J, leaving 17 bases between them. This CDR3 has 18 residues. The CDR3, as DNA: TGTGCCAGCAGCCACCAGGGGCGGTATGTGGCCTATAATTCACCCCTCCACTTT. Encoded protein: CASSHQGRYVAYNSPLHF.

This rearrangement joins TRBV19 to TRBJ1-4, with a weak D call TRBD1 (6 bases). Looked up from germline, CDR1 is LNHDA and CDR2 is SQIVND (reference sequence). V was pared by 5 bases and J by 3 bases, with 10 bases between. The CDR3 consists of 14 residues. This CDR3 reads CASSRTVANEKLFF. CDR3 in DNA: TGTGCCAGTAGTCGGACAGTGGCTAATGAAAAACTGTTTTTT.

The CDR3 protein is CASSQNYEQYF. CDR3 sequence (DNA): TGTGCCAGCAGTCAGAATTACGAGCAGTACTTC. The chain uses TRBV6-5 and TRBJ2-7; D ambiguous. Between the trimmed V and J ends, which lost 5 bases and 4 bases, there was a span of 6 bases. This CDR3 has 11 amino acids. CDR1 and CDR2 (germline): MNHEY, SVGAGI.

This chain connects TRBV19 to TRBJ1-1; TRBD1 might be the D (5 bases). Germline loops: CDR1 LNHDA, CDR2 SQIVND (reference sequence). CDR3 length: 15 amino acids. The ends were cut back, 1 base at V and 4 bases at J, with 13 bases in the middle. The CDR3, as DNA: TGTGCCAGTAGTATAGGCGGGGGGAAAAGCACTGAAGCTTTCTTT. Protein sequence: CASSIGGGKSTEAFF.

The V and J genes are TRBV5-6 and TRBJ1-1; unclear D gene. V lost 4 bases and J 5 bases, leaving 6 bases between the germline ends. Looked up from germline, CDR1 is SGHDT and CDR2 is YYEEEE. This CDR3 contains 11 residues. CDR3: CASSLRTEAFF. The DNA of the CDR3 is TGTGCCAGCAGCCTTAGAACTGAAGCTTTCTTT.

V usage is TRBV27 and J usage is TRBJ1-2; D ambiguous. Trimming removed 3 bases from V and 2 bases from J, with 7 bases in between. CDR1 and CDR2 from the germline V gene are MNHEY and SMNVEV (reference sequence). The CDR3 extends over 13 amino acids. CDR3 in amino acids: CASSFGMNYGYTF. CDR3 in DNA: TGTGCCAGCAGTTTCGGTATGAACTATGGCTACACCTTC.

V gene TRBV7-2 combines with J gene TRBJ1-3; D remains ambiguous. This CDR3 has 15 residues. CDR1 is SGHTA and CDR2 is FQGNSA in the germline V gene. The ends were cut back, 1 base at V and 0 bases at J, with 7 bases in the middle. The chain's CDR3 is CASSLVAASGNTIYF. CDR3 bases: TGTGCCAGCAGCTTAGTGGCAGCCTCTGGAAACACCATATATTTT.

The chain joins TRBV7-2 to TRBJ1-4, with 8 bases lining up with TRBD1. This CDR3 is built from 16 residues. J lost 6 bases, V lost 5 bases, and 11 bases had no gene match. CDR1 is SGHTA, CDR2 FQGNSA, per germline. CDR3 sequence: CASSTAPQGVDEKLFF. In DNA, the CDR3 is TGTGCCAGCAGCACCGCCCCACAGGGGGTGGATGAAAAACTGTTTTTT.

The chain has TRBV5-5 and TRBJ2-7; 10 nucleotides match TRBD2. Per germline, CDR1 SGHKS and CDR2 YYEKEE (reference sequence). The CDR3 covers 15 residues. The V gene end was trimmed by 5 bases and the J gene end by 4 bases; junction bases not matched to a gene: 9. The CDR3, as DNA: TGTGCCAGCAGGCCGACTAGCGGGTTGAGTTACGAGCAGTACTTC. Protein sequence: CASRPTSGLSYEQYF.

J is TRBJ1-6 and V is TRBV6-4; D perhaps matches TRBD1 (5 bases). CDR3 length equals 14 residues. V lost 4 bases, J lost 7 bases, and 11 bases lay in between. CDR1 MRHNA and CDR2 SNTAGT come from the germline V gene. CDR3 in amino acids: CASSADSYNSPLHF. The CDR3 DNA reads TGTGCCAGCAGTGCCGACAGCTACAATTCACCCCTCCACTTT.

This clone was counted between two and nine times. The chain carries TRBV7-8 and TRBJ1-1, with no clear D. V was pared by 5 bases and J by 5 bases, with 12 bases between. CDR1 and CDR2 (germline): SGHVS, FQNEAQ. The CDR3 sequence is 13 residues long. DNA of the CDR3: TGTGCCAGCAGCCCTTCTGTCCCGACTGAAGCTTTCTTT. The encoded protein is CASSPSVPTEAFF.

For the CDR3, the DNA is TGTGCCAGCAGAGGAGGGGGGGTGGCTGGCTACACCTTC. The encoded protein is CASRGGGVAGYTF. The chain uses TRBV9 and TRBJ1-2; tentative D call: TRBD1 (6 bases). Germline V lookup: CDR1 SGDLS, CDR2 YYNGEE. V shed 5 bases and J shed 7 bases, with 15 bases lying between them. The CDR3 loop spans 13 amino acids.

The J gene is TRBJ2-3, the V gene TRBV10-3; weak D call: TRBD2 (7 bases). The CDR3 consists of 16 residues. Trimming took off 2 bases at V and 0 bases at J, with 12 bases between the two ends. Germline values: CDR1 ENHRY, CDR2 SYGVKD. The CDR3 DNA sequence: TGTGCCATCAGTGAGGGGGGGGCGGGGAGCACAGATACGCAGTATTTT. Residues: CAISEGGAGSTDTQYF.

The chain joins TRBV7-3 to TRBJ2-1; TRBD1 might be the D (5 bases). Trimming removed 5 bases from V and 2 bases from J, with 10 bases in between. Germline assignment: CDR1 SGHTA and CDR2 FQGTGA. The CDR3 is 14 residues long. The CDR3 nucleotides are TGTGCCAGCAGCGAAATAGGGGCCTACAATGAGCAGTTCTTC. This gives the protein CASSEIGAYNEQFF.

This sequence joins TRBV5-1 and TRBJ2-3, with D hard to call. Germline assignment: CDR1 SGHRS and CDR2 YFSETQ. The ends were cut back, 3 bases at V and 1 base at J, with 15 bases in the middle. The CDR3 is 16 amino acids. CDR3: CASSSPVGQGTDTQYF. The CDR3 region has the DNA TGCGCCAGCAGCTCCCCGGTGGGCCAGGGCACAGATACGCAGTATTTT.

The V call is TRBV7-2, the J call TRBJ2-7; 8 nucleotides align to TRBD2. V gave up 5 bases and J gave up 3 bases; unmatched junction bases: 12. CDR1 is SGHTA and CDR2 is FQGNSA in the germline V gene. The CDR3 has 16 amino acids. The CDR3 is CASSRTGGTAFYEQYF. DNA of the CDR3: TGTGCCAGCAGCCGTACGGGGGGGACCGCTTTCTACGAGCAGTACTTC.

J is TRBJ2-5 and V is TRBV6-5, with unresolved D. Trimming shortened V by 6 bases and J by 4 bases, and 9 bases separated the two germline ends. Looked up from germline, CDR1 is MNHEY and CDR2 is SVGAGI. The CDR3 runs 12 residues. This CDR3 reads CASRQSGETQYF. The DNA of the CDR3 is TGTGCCAGCAGACAAAGTGGAGAGACCCAGTACTTC.

The V and J genes are TRBV12-3 or TRBV12-4 and TRBJ1-2, with a possible D match to TRBD1 (5 bases). CDR3 size: 13 residues. Trimming cost V 6 bases and J 0 bases, with 8 bases left between them. The CDR3 nucleotides are TGTGCCAGCAGGATGACAGCTAACTATGGCTACACCTTC. This codes for CASRMTANYGYTF.

The chain carries TRBV28 and TRBJ2-1; no clear D gene. Germline assignment: CDR1 MDHEN and CDR2 SYDVKM. CDR3 length equals 12 residues. V lost 8 bases and J lost 2, with 7 bases in between. This CDR3 is CASGLTYNEQFF. Here the CDR3 DNA reads TGTGCCAGCGGCCTCACCTACAATGAGCAGTTCTTC.

This clone was seen a handful of times. This chain uses TRBV6-1 with TRBJ2-7; D is uncertain. There are 16 residues in the CDR3. Germline V CDR1 and CDR2: MNHNS, SASEGT. V dropped 2 bases and J dropped 0 bases, with 14 bases sitting between them. CDR3 sequence: CASSEKLGYFSYEQYF. CDR3 in DNA: TGTGCCAGCAGTGAAAAGCTCGGGTATTTCTCCTACGAGCAGTACTTC.

The gene calls are TRBV18 and TRBJ1-1, with TRBD1 identical over 8 bases. From germline, CDR1 is KGHSH and CDR2 LQKENI. The CDR3 totals 13 residues. V trimming: 3 bases; J trimming: 10 bases; junction bases outside the gene matches: 7. CDR3 bases: TGTGCCAGCTCACCGGGACAGGCGATCGGAGCTTTCTTT. It specifies CASSPGQAIGAFF. Full variable domain (rest looked up from reference TRBV18 and TRBJ1-1): NAGVMQNPRHLVRRRGQEARLRCSPMKGHSHVYWYRQLPEEGLKFMVYLQKENIIDESGMPKERFSAEFPKEGPSILRIQQVVRGDSAAYFCASSPGQAIGAFFGQGTRLTVV.

The gene calls are TRBV30 and TRBJ2-7; TRBD2 agrees at 8 bases. V was clipped by 4 bases and J by 6 bases; unmatched bases: 2. The CDR3 consists of 11 residues. Looked up from germline, CDR1 is GTSNPN and CDR2 is SVGIG (reference sequence). In DNA, the CDR3 is TGTGCCTGGACGGGGGGGGTCGAGCAGTACTTC. Translation: CAWTGGVEQYF.